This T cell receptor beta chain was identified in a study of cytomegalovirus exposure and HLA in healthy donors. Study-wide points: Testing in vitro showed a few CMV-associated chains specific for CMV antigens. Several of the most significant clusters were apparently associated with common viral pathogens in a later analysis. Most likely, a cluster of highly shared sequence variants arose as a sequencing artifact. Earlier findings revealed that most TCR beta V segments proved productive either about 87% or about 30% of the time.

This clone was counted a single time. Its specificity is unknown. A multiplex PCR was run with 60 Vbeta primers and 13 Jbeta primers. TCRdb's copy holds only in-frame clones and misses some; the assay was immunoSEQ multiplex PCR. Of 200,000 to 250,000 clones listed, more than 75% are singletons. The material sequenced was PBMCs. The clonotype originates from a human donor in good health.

CDR3 bases: TGTGCCAGCAGCCAAGAGACGGGCGGGAGCTCCTACAATGAGCAGTTCTTC. It translates to CASSQETGGSSYNEQFF. The chain is built from TRBV7-9 and TRBJ2-1; 7 bases are a match to TRBD2. With V trimmed by 5 bases and J by 0 bases, 10 bases remained unmatched. There are 17 residues in the CDR3. Germline V CDR1 and CDR2: SEHNR, FQNEAQ (reference sequence).